This entry lists 13 T cell receptor beta chains sequenced from one sample in a study of T-cell memory formation after mild COVID-19. TCRdb redid the calling of the 5' RACE reads with MiXCR, one entry per CDR3 protein. This sample has about 180,000 distinct CDR3 sequences; 15% to 20% occur once, and the top ten carry roughly 3.8%. Sequencing was done on a sample of PBMCs or a T cell subset sorted from them (not recorded which). These receptors all stem from a man younger than 35 who had mild COVID-19 (a few samples of this study predate the infection). Cell type and time point are not known.

This clonotype has a handful of counts. The chain carries TRBV18 and TRBJ2-3; D may be TRBD2 (6 bases). The CDR3 is made up of 16 amino acids. The V and J ends lost 4 bases and 0 bases respectively, with 14 bases between them. CDR1 is KGHSH and CDR2 is LQKENI in the germline V gene. The DNA of the CDR3 is TGTGCCAGCTCACAGGGGACTCCCTCTAGCACAGATACGCAGTATTTT. Translation: CASSQGTPSSTDTQYF.

This chain connects TRBV6-1 to TRBJ1-5; tentative D call: TRBD1 (5 bases). CDR3 length: 14 amino acids. Germline lookup yields CDR1 MNHNS and CDR2 SASEGT. V lost 2 bases to trimming and J lost 3 bases, with 8 bases between them. This chain's CDR3 is CASSEPRDNQPQHF. CDR3 DNA sequence: TGTGCCAGCAGTGAACCCAGGGACAATCAGCCCCAGCATTTT.

The CDR3 loop is CASSPRGQFEDTDTQYF. The CDR3 bases are TGTGCCAGCAGTCCCAGGGGCCAATTCGAAGACACAGATACGCAGTATTTT. The chain carries TRBV12-3 or TRBV12-4 and TRBJ2-3; weak D call: TRBD1 (6 bases). The CDR3 is made up of 17 amino acids. Trimming removed 5 bases at V and 2 bases at J, with 20 bases between.

This clonotype was seen more than once but under ten times. The chain is built from TRBV6-5 and TRBJ2-5; 10 bases are shared with TRBD2. CDR3 length: 15 residues. With V trimmed by 6 bases and J by 3 bases, 7 bases remained unmatched. Germline CDR1 and CDR2: MNHEY and SVGAGI. CDR3 sequence: CASRDLGLAEETQYF. The DNA of the CDR3 is TGTGCCAGCAGAGATCTTGGACTAGCGGAAGAGACCCAGTACTTC.

A few counts support this clonotype. The V call is TRBV4-2, the J call TRBJ2-3, with D perhaps TRBD2 (6 bases). This CDR3 is built from 16 residues. The germline V gene has CDR1 LGHNA and CDR2 YNFKEQ. Trimming took 4 bases from V and 0 from J, leaving 14 bases between them. Here the CDR3 reads CASSPEGGTSTDTQYF. The DNA of the CDR3 is TGTGCCAGCAGCCCTGAGGGAGGAACTAGCACAGATACGCAGTATTTT.

At least ten counts were recorded for this clonotype. The chain combines TRBV5-1 with TRBJ1-5, with D perhaps matching TRBD1 (6 bases). Germline V gene sequence: CDR1 SGHRS, CDR2 YFSETQ. V was trimmed by 0 bases and J by 3 bases, leaving 10 bases between them. The CDR3 totals 15 residues. Here the CDR3 reads CASSLAGTYNQPQHF. Here the CDR3 DNA reads TGCGCCAGCAGCTTGGCCGGGACATACAATCAGCCCCAGCATTTT.

In its sample, this clonotype was seen a few times. The chain has TRBV6-2 or TRBV6-3 and TRBJ1-1; tentative D call: TRBD1 (6 bases). The CDR3 consists of 13 residues. V shed 6 bases and J shed 7 bases, with 15 bases lying between them. Germline CDR1 and CDR2: MNHEY and SVGEGT. The CDR3 DNA follows: TGTGCCAGCAGCATCAGGGGCAGAGATGAAGCTTTCTTT. Protein: CASSIRGRDEAFF.

The CDR3 here is CASRNTGGLKETQYF. CDR3 sequence (DNA): TGTGCCAGCAGGAATACAGGGGGCCTCAAAGAGACCCAGTACTTC. The V and J genes are TRBV11-2 and TRBJ2-5; 9 bases agree with TRBD1. From germline, CDR1 is SGHAT and CDR2 FQNNGV. The CDR3 covers 15 residues. The V and J ends lost 6 bases and 3 bases, in that order; junction bases with no gene match: 8.

This clonotype came up a few times. This chain uses TRBV5-1 with TRBJ1-2; no firm D call. CDR1 SGHRS and CDR2 YFSETQ come from the germline V gene. V was cut by 0 bases and J by 4 bases, with 10 bases left in between. The CDR3 has 14 amino acids. The CDR3 region has the DNA TGCGCCAGCAGCTTGGATTGGCAAGGCTATGGCTACACCTTC. Protein: CASSLDWQGYGYTF.

The sample holds a few counts of this clonotype. The chain employs TRBV15 and TRBJ1-2, with D perhaps TRBD1 (6 bases). Trimming took off 5 bases at V and 8 bases at J, with 18 bases between the two ends. The CDR3 has 14 amino acids. Germline loops: CDR1 LNHNV, CDR2 YYDKDF (reference sequence). CDR3 bases: TGTGCCACCAGCCCCGGGGGGCCATACGGAGGCTACACCTTC. Protein: CATSPGGPYGGYTF. Using reference TRBV15 and TRBJ1-2 for the parts outside the CDR3, the full variable domain is DAMVIQNPRYQVTQFGKPVTLSCSQTLNHNVMYWYQQKSSQAPKLLFHYYDKDFNNEADTPDNFQSRRPNTSFCFLDIRSPGLGDTAMYLCATSPGGPYGGYTFGSGTRLTVV.

This clonotype was detected only a few times. The rearrangement uses TRBV25-1 and TRBJ1-1; D ambiguous. This CDR3 has 15 amino acids. V was shortened by 1 base and J by 1 base, with 10 bases between the two germline ends. Looked up from germline, CDR1 is MGHDK and CDR2 is SYGVNS. The DNA for the CDR3 is TGTGCCAGCAGTGAATCGAGCAGACCGAACACTGAAGCTTTCTTT. This encodes CASSESSRPNTEAFF.

CDR3 DNA: TGTGCCAGCAGCGACCCTCCGGGGGCGAACACCGGGGAGCTGTTTTTT. Residues: CASSDPPGANTGELFF. This chain links TRBV7-9 with TRBJ2-2; TRBD2 is a possible D gene (6 bases). The V end was cut by 5 bases, the J end by 0 bases, with 13 bases between. The CDR3 extends over 16 amino acids. CDR1 is SEHNR, CDR2 FQNEAQ, per germline (reference sequence).

The V gene is TRBV10-3, the J gene TRBJ1-1; 9 nucleotides line up with TRBD1. CDR3 size: 13 residues. Germline CDR1 ENHRY, CDR2 SYGVKD. After removal of 8 bases from V and 4 bases from J, the junction contained 5 bases not matched to a gene. CDR3 bases: TGTGCCATCGGGGGACAGGGAGGCACTGAAGCTTTCTTT. Its protein is CAIGGQGGTEAFF.